This is a list of T cell receptor beta chains from one sample in a study of ipilimumab plus nivolumab after autologous stem cell transplantation. The method was immunoSEQ multiplex PCR; TCRdb's version includes in-frame clones alone and lacks a portion of them. The table includes roughly 25,000 clones, about 86% detected once. The specimen comprised PBMCs, sampled in a trial of ipilimumab plus nivolumab as post-transplant consolidation. The receptor set was obtained from a male donor with diffuse large B-cell lymphoma. The CDR3 runs from the conserved cysteine through the conserved F or W. Size is stated for part of the rows, as once, few or many counts, or as a class when the clone is expanded.

>-|TRBV14|TRBJ1-5
CASSQKPGQVRKSNQPQHF
>-|TRBV2|TRBJ1-3
CASGLSRQLHSGNTIYF
>-|TRBV11-2|TRBJ2-2
CASSFPRGRTNTGELFF
>-|TRBV9|TRBJ2-1
CASSVDRGGYNEQFF
>-|TRBV30|TRBJ1-3
CAWSPGMGGNTIYF
>-|TRBV7-8|TRBJ2-5
CASSLTGGTQYF
>-|TRBV11-2|TRBJ2-3
CASSIRLAGADRRQYF
>-|TRBV11-2|TRBJ1-1
CASSLVGEAFF
>-|TRBV5-4|TRBJ2-3
CASTIRGTGSTDTQYF
>-|TRBV7-8|TRBJ2-5
CASSWGTFQETQYF
>-|TRBV2|TRBJ2-3
CASRGVLGDTQYF
>-|TRBV5-4|TRBJ2-1
CASSLVSGNEQFF
>-|TRBV6-5|TRBJ2-1
CASSYSWGGSYNEQFF
>-|TRBV7-8|TRBJ1-1
CASSFRQGSEAFF
>once|TRBV11-3|TRBJ2-1
CASSLDSEQEQFF
>-|TRBV7-9|TRBJ2-3
CASSPRLAGVPRNTQYF
>-|TRBV19|TRBJ2-7
CASAAGGYYEQYF
>-|TRBV5-1|TRBJ2-5
CASSLGTDQETQYF
>-|TRBV6-1|TRBJ1-4
CASSEARGFGEKLFF
>-|TRBV4-3|TRBJ2-3
CASSEEGWGTDTQYF
>-|TRBV30|TRBJ1-5
CAWSVGRGLQPQHF
>-|TRBV18|TRBJ2-3
CASSPRTSTSTDTQYF
>-|TRBV10-3|TRBJ1-5
CAISGGGGDQPQHF
>-|TRBV10-2|TRBJ2-3
CAARGAGTDTQYF
>-|TRBV19|TRBJ2-1
CASSIAGAQGQGNEQFF
>-|TRBV12-1|TRBJ2-3
CASSFCLAGGADTQYF
>-|TRBV5-1|TRBJ2-3
CASRMVLGEGDTQYF
>-|TRBV11-2|TRBJ2-2
CASSYSGGDTGELFF
>-|TRBV6-5|TRBJ2-5
CASSYSNSGDETQYF
>-|TRBV15|TRBJ1-2
CATSQGTGTLNYGYTF
>-|TRBV30|TRBJ2-7
CAWSVRSEQYF
>-|TRBV5-4|TRBJ2-1
CASSLGLAGGESDEQFF
>-|TRBV6-1|TRBJ2-1
CASSLTQGYNEQFF
>-|TRBV7-3|TRBJ2-1
CASSLGGPPGNEQFF
>-|TRBV5-6|TRBJ2-1
CASSFDTPKEQFF
>few|TRBV9|TRBJ2-1
CASSLAPIGASGIQKAREQFF
>few|TRBV5-1|TRBJ2-3
CASSLQGGSSTDTQYF
>-|TRBV7-8|TRBJ1-1
CASSLARTVINTEAFF
>-|TRBV27|TRBJ2-7
CASRKTATYEQYF
>-|TRBV7-9|TRBJ2-2
CASSLARASGGSGELFF
>-|TRBV29-1|TRBJ2-2
CSATTGGGELFF
>-|TRBV7-2|TRBJ1-2
CASSSGQTYGYTF
>-|TRBV10-1|TRBJ2-2
CASSLGGPTGELFF
>-|TRBV4-1|TRBJ2-3
CASSQDRFLETDTQYF
>-|TRBV5-5|TRBJ2-1
CASSPASGGAREQFF
>once|TRBV7-9|TRBJ1-2
CASSPRGQGVRYGYTF
>-|TRBV7-9|TRBJ2-1
CASSNTASSYNEQFF
>-|TRBV19|TRBJ2-3
CASSAKYEDTQYF
>-|TRBV7-2|TRBJ1-3
CASSLVRSFSGNTIYF
>-|TRBV19|TRBJ1-6
CASSTYRNSPLHF
>-|TRBV27|TRBJ1-4
CASGSGIEKLFF
>-|TRBV7-8|TRBJ1-1
CASSLQGDTEAFF